This T cell receptor (beta chain) derives from a study of blood T cell repertoires in COVID-19. As for the study in general: The cDNA or gDNA used as material had been derived from T cells, B-cell-depleted T cells, or PBMCs.

In germline, CDR1 is MNHEY, CDR2 SVGAGI. Trimming at V came to 2 bases and at J to 2 bases, leaving 2 bases not matched to a gene. The CDR3 extends over 14 amino acids. In the authors' workflow: By means of reference gene primer amplification, nucleated cell counts were estimated. Profiled with immunoSEQ multiplex PCR; TCRdb holds only in-frame clones, not every one. The DNA gave D and trimming, while V, J and clone size come from that table. The table has approximately 110,000 clones, about 83% seen once. Sequenced sample: peripheral blood. The origin of this receptor is a human donor in a cohort sampled during active COVID-19. The chain employs TRBV6-5 and TRBJ1-2, with TRBD1 matching over 7 bases. The CDR3: CASSYGGQNYGYTF. CDR3 DNA sequence: TGTGCCAGCAGTTACGGGGGACAGAACTATGGCTACACCTTC.